These 11 T cell receptor beta chains came from one sample sequenced in a study of blood T cell repertoires in COVID-19. Assay used: immunoSEQ multiplex PCR; TCRdb lists only in-frame clones, some missing. The sample lists about 51,000 clones; 86% were seen once. Sequencing input: peripheral blood. All receptors come from a man older than 75 with active COVID-19.

The rearrangement links TRBV6-1 to TRBJ2-7, with 7 bases fitting TRBD2. CDR1 is MNHNS and CDR2 is SASEGT in the germline V gene. The ends lost 3 bases at V and 3 bases at J; junction bases unmatched: 8. The CDR3 sequence is 15 residues long. The CDR3 spells CASSEIGTTRYEQYF. CDR3 DNA: TGTGCCAGCAGTGAGATCGGGACTACACGCTACGAGCAGTACTTC.

V usage is TRBV7-8 and J usage is TRBJ2-5, with 10 bases matching TRBD2. Unmatched junction bases numbered 4, after V lost 2 bases and J lost 4 bases. The CDR3 length is 15 residues. The germline V gene encodes CDR1 SGHVS and CDR2 FQNEAQ. The CDR3 coding sequence is TGTGCCAGCAGCTTAAGGCGGACTAGCGGAGAGACCCAGTACTTC. It encodes CASSLRRTSGETQYF. Filled out from reference TRBV7-8 and TRBJ2-5, the complete variable domain reads GAGVSQSPRYKVAKRGQDVALRCDPISGHVSLFWYQQALGQGPEFLTYFQNEAQLDKSGLPSDRFFAERPEGSVSTLKIQRTQQEDSAVYLCASSLRRTSGETQYFGPGTRLLVL.

The chain recombines TRBV15 with TRBJ2-2; 11 bases map to TRBD2. This CDR3 is 17 amino acids long. V gave up 2 bases and J gave up 6 bases; unmatched junction bases: 8. From germline, CDR1 is LNHNV and CDR2 YYDKDF (reference sequence). The chain's CDR3 is CATSRSVSGRASGELFF. The CDR3 bases are TGTGCCACCAGCAGATCCGTTAGCGGGAGGGCCTCCGGGGAGCTGTTTTTT.

The chain combines TRBV7-8 with TRBJ2-2; the D gene is possibly TRBD2 (6 bases). Germline assignment: CDR1 SGHVS and CDR2 FQNEAQ. Trimming left V 2 bases short and J 0 bases short, with 22 bases between. The CDR3 contains 20 residues. CDR3 bases: TGTGCCAGCAGCTTATGGAGGGTGTCCACGCGTACCTCGAACACCGGGGAGCTGTTTTTT. Translated: CASSLWRVSTRTSNTGELFF.

The J gene is TRBJ2-1, the V gene TRBV24-1; the D is unclear. The V end lost 1 base, the J end lost 9 bases, and 12 bases lay between the germline ends. The length of the CDR3 is 14 residues. CDR1 and CDR2 from the germline V gene are KGHDR and SFDVKD. The CDR3 loop is CATSDLSSISEQFF. The CDR3 region has the DNA TGTGCCACCAGTGATTTATCTAGTATCAGTGAGCAGTTCTTC.

The chain carries TRBV9 and TRBJ2-5; 8 bases align to TRBD1. The germline gives CDR1 SGDLS, CDR2 YYNGEE. The trim removed 0 bases at V and 5 bases at J, leaving 15 bases unmatched. The CDR3 sequence is 18 residues long. The CDR3: CASSVGPGLQGGGETQYF. The CDR3, as DNA: TGTGCCAGCAGCGTAGGGCCCGGGTTACAGGGGGGAGGCGAGACCCAGTACTTC.

The chain combines TRBV3-1 (or the pseudogene TRBV3-2) with TRBJ2-1; 8 positions agree with TRBD1. Trimming took 3 bases from V and 10 from J; bases not matched to a gene: 5. The germline V gene encodes CDR1 LGHDT and CDR2 YNNKEL (reference sequence). This CDR3 spans 13 amino acids. The CDR3 sequence is CASSQTGASEQFF. The CDR3 coding sequence is TGTGCCAGCAGCCAGACAGGGGCGAGCGAGCAGTTCTTC.

This chain uses TRBV7-9 with TRBJ2-7; TRBD2 matches 10 bases. The length of the CDR3 is 16 residues. V lost 1 base and J lost 5; bases outside the gene matches: 8. Germline CDR1 is SEHNR and CDR2 is FQNEAQ (reference sequence). CDR3 in amino acids: CASSLVVLAGDNEQYF. CDR3 nucleotide sequence: TGTGCCAGCAGCTTAGTAGTTCTAGCGGGAGATAACGAGCAGTACTTC.

This clone was recorded only once. The V call is TRBV10-2, the J call TRBJ2-7, with D perhaps TRBD1 (6 bases). V was clipped by 3 bases and J by 3 bases, with 12 bases between them. The germline V gene has CDR1 WSHSY and CDR2 SAAADI. The CDR3 loop spans 14 amino acids. This CDR3 reads CASSEAGALYEQYF. For the CDR3, the DNA is TGCGCCAGCAGTGAAGCAGGGGCTCTCTACGAGCAGTACTTC.

J is TRBJ2-3 and V is TRBV4-3, with D possibly TRBD2 on 5 matching bases. Germline V gene lookup returns CDR1 LGHNA and CDR2 YSLEER. Trimming pared 1 base from V and 4 bases from J, leaving 12 bases between. This CDR3 is built from 15 residues. The CDR3 protein is CASSQGAAKPDTQYF. CDR3 sequence (DNA): TGCGCCAGCAGCCAAGGAGCGGCCAAGCCAGATACGCAGTATTTT.

The chain recombines TRBV5-5 with TRBJ2-2, with D perhaps TRBD1 (6 bases). V was trimmed by 2 bases and J by 3 bases, leaving 11 bases between them. CDR3 length equals 15 residues. Germline values: CDR1 SGHKS, CDR2 YYEKEE (reference sequence). CDR3: CASSLSSGDTGELFF. The CDR3 nucleotides are TGTGCCAGCAGCTTAAGTTCAGGGGACACCGGGGAGCTGTTTTTT.